Listed below are T cell receptor beta chains from one sample, sequenced in a study of post-analysis software for immune sequencing data. TCRdb called the PCR reads again in MiXCR, with one record for every CDR3 protein. This repertoire shows hundreds of thousands of distinct CDR3 sequences, about 50% found once; its top ten account for roughly 4.4%. Sequenced sample: blood. All receptors come from a girl aged 10 to 17 with multiple sclerosis. Each CDR3 is given with its conserved first and last residue. Fields, in order: clone size, D gene, J gene, V gene, CDR3 DNA, CDR3 protein. The D gene is left open where the match is weak. Some rows mark clone size as missing; the rest say once, few, many or name a class of expanded clone.

-,TRBD2,TRBJ2-3,TRBV5-1,TGCGCCAGCAGCTTGACACTAGCGGGAGGGGGCACAGATACGCAGTATTTT,CASSLTLAGGGTDTQYF
-,-,TRBJ2-3,TRBV7-3,TGTGCCAGCAGTTACGGGACTCGAGATACGCAGTATTTT,CASSYGTRDTQYF
few,-,TRBJ2-3,TRBV5-1,TGTGCCAGCAGCTTAGATGGCAGGAGCACAGATACGCAGTATTTT,CASSLDGRSTDTQYF
-,TRBD1,TRBJ2-7,TRBV12-3/TRBV12-4,TGTGCCAGCAGTCCTATGTCAGGCGGACAGGGGGCCTACGAGCAGTACTTC,CASSPMSGGQGAYEQYF
-,TRBD1,TRBJ2-7,TRBV20-1,TGCAGTGCTATAAGAAGGACAGGGGGATACGAGCAGTACTTC,CSAIRRTGGYEQYF
-,TRBD1,TRBJ1-4,TRBV6-6,TGTGCCAGCAGTTCAGGACAGGGGACAACTAATGAAAAACTGTTTTTT,CASSSGQGTTNEKLFF
once,-,TRBJ1-1,TRBV18,TGTGCCAGCTCCCTCTTAGGACGGGAGAACACTGAAGCTTTCTTT,CASSLLGRENTEAFF
-,TRBD2,TRBJ2-5,TRBV12-3/TRBV12-4,TGTGCCAGCAGGAGACTAGCAGAGACCCAGTACTTC,CASRRLAETQYF
-,-,TRBJ1-1,TRBV25-1,TGTGCCAGCAGTAACCGCAGGGAAAACACTGAAGCTTTCTTT,CASSNRRENTEAFF
-,-,TRBJ2-7,TRBV27,TGTGCCAGCAGGCTCCTAGGCTCGAGCTCCTACGAGCAGTACTTC,CASRLLGSSSYEQYF
few,TRBD1,TRBJ2-1,TRBV6-2/TRBV6-3,TGTGCCAGCAGTTACTCGACAGGGTACAATGAGCAGTTCTTC,CASSYSTGYNEQFF
-,-,TRBJ2-5,TRBV6-5,TGTGCCAGCAGTTCCCCCTGGACGGATAAAGAGACCCGGTACTTC,CASSSPWTDKETRYF
-,TRBD2,TRBJ2-4,TRBV20-1,TGCAGTGCTCTTCCGGGGGGGAACATTCAGTACTTC,CSALPGGNIQYF
-,-,TRBJ1-5,TRBV3-1,TGTGCCAGCAGCCAAGGGGATTCTAGGGGGTTCTCGGCCCAGCATTTT,CASSQGDSRGFSAQHF
-,-,TRBJ2-7,TRBV5-1,TGCGCCAGCAACCGACAGGAGGGCTACGAGCAGTACTTC,CASNRQEGYEQYF
few,TRBD1,TRBJ2-5,TRBV15,TGTGCCACCAGCAGAATAGACAGGGGGCGCGGAGAGACCCAGTACTTC,CATSRIDRGRGETQYF
-,TRBD1,TRBJ2-5,TRBV4-1,TGCGCCAGCAGCCAAGATTGGACAGGGAGGGAGACCCAGTACTTC,CASSQDWTGRETQYF
-,TRBD2,TRBJ2-1,TRBV7-3,TGTGCCAGCAGCACCGGGACTAGCAGTAACAATGAGCAGTTCTTC,CASSTGTSSNNEQFF
-,TRBD2,TRBJ2-3,TRBV7-2,TGTGCCAGCAGACAAGGACTAGCGGAGATCACAGATACGCAGTATTTT,CASRQGLAEITDTQYF
-,-,TRBJ1-1,TRBV12-3/TRBV12-4,TGTGCCAGCAGTTACCGGACAGTTATGAACACTGAAGCTTTCTTT,CASSYRTVMNTEAFF
few,TRBD1,TRBJ2-7,TRBV7-3,TGTGCCAGTCCAGGGACAGGGTGGGTCGAGCAGTACTTC,CASPGTGWVEQYF
-,TRBD2,TRBJ2-4,TRBV27,TGTGCCAGCAGTTTGAGCTTTAGCGGGAGGTCGGACATTCAGTACTTC,CASSLSFSGRSDIQYF